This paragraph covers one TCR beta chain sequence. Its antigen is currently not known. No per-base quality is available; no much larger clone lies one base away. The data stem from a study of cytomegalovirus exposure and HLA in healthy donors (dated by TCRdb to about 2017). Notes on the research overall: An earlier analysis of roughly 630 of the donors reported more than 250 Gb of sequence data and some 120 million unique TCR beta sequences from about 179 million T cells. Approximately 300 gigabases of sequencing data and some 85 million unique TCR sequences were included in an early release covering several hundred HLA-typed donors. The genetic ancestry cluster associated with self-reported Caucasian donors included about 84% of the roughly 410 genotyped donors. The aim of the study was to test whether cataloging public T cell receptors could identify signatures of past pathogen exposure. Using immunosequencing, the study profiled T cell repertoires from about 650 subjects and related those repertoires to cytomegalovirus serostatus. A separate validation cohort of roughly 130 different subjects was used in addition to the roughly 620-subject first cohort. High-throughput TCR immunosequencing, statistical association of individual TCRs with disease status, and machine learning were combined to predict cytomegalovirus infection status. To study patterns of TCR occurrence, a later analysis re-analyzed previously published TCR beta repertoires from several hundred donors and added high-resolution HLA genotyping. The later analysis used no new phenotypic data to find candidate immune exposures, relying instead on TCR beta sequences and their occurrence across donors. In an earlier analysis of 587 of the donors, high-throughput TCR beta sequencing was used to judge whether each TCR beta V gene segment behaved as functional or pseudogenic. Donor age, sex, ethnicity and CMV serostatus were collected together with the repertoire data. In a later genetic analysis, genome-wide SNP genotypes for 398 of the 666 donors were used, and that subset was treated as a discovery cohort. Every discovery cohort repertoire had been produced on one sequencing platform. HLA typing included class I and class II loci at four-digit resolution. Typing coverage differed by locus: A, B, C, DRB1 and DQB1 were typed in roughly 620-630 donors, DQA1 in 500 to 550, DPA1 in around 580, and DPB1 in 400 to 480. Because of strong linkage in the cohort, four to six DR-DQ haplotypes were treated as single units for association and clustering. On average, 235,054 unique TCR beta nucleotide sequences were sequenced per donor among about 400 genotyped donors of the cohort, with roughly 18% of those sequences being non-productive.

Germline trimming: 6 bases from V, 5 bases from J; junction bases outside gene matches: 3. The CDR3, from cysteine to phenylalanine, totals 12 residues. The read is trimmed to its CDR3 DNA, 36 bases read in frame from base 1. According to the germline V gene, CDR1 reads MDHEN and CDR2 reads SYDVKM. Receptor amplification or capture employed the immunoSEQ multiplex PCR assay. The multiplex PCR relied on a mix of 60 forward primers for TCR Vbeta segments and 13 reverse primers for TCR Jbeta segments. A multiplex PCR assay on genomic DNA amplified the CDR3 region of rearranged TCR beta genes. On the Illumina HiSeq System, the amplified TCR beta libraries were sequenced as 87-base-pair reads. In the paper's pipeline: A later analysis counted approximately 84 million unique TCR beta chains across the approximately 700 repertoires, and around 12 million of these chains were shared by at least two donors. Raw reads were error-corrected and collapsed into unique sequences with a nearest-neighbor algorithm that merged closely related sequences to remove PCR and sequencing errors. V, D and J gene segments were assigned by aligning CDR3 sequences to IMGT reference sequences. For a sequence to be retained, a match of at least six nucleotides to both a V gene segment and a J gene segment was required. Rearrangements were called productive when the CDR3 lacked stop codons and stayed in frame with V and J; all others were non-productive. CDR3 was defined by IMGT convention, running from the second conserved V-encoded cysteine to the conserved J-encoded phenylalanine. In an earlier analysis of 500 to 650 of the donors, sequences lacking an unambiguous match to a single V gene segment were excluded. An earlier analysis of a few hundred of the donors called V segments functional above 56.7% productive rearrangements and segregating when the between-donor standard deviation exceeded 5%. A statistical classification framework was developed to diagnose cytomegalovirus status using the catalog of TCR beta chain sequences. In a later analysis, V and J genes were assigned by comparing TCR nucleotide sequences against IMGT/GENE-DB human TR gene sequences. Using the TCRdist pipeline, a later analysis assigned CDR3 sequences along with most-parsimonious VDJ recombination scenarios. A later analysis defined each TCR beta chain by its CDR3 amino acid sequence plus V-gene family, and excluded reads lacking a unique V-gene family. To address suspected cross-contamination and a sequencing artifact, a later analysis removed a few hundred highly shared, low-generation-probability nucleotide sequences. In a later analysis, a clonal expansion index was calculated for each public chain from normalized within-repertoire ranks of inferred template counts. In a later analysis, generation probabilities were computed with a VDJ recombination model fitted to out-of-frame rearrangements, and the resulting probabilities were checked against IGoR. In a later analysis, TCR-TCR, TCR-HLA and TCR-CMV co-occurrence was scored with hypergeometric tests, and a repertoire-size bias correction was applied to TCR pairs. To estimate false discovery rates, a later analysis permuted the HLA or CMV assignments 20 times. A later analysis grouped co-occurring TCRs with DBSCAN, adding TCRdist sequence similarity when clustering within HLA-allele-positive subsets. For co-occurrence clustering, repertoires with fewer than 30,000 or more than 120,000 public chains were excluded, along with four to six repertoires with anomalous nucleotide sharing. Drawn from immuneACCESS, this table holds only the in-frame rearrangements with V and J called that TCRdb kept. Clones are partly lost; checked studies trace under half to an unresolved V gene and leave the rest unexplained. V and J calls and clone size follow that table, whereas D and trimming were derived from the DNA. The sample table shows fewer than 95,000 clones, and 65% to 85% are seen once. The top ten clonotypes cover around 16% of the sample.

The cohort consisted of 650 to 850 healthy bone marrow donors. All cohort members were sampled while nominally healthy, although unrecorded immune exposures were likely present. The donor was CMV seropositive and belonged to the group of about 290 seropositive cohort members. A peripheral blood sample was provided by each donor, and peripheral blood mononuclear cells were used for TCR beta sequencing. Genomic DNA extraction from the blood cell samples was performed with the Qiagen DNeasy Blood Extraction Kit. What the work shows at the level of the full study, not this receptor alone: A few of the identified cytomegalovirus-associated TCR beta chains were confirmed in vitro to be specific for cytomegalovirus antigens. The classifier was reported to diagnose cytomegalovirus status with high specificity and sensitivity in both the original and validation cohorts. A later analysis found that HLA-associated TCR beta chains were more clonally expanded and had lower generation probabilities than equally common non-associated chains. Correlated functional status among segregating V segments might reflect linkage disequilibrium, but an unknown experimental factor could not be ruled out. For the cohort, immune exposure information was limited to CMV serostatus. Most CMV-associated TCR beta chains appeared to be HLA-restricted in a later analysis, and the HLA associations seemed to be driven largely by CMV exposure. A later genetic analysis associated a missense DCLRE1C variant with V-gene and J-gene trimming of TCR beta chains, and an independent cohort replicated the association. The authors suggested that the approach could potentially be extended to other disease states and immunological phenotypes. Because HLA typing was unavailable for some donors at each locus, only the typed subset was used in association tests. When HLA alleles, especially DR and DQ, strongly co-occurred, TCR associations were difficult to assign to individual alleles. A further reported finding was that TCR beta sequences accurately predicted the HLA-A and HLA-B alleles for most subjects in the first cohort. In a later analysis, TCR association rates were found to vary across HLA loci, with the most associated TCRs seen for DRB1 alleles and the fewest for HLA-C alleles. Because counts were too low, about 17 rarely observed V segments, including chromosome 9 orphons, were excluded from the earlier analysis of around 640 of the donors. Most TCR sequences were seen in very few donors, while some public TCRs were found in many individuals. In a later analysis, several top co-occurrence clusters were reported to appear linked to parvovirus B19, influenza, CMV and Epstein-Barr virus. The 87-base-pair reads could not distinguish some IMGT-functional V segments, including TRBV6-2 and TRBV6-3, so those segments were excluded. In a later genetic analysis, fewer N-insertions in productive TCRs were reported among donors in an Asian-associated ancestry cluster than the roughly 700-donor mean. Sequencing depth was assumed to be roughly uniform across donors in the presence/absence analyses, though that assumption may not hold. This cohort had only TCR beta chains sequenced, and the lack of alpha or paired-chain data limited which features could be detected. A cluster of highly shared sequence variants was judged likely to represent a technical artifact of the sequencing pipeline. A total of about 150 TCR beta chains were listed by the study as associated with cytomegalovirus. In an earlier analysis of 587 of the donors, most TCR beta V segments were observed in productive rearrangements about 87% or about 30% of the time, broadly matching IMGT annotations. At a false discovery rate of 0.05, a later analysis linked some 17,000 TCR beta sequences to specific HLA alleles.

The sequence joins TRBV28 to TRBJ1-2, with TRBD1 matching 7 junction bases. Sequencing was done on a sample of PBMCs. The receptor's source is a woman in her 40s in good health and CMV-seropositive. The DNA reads TGTGCCAGCAGGGACAGGATTTATGGCTACACCTTC. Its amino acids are CASRDRIYGYTF.